Shown below are 21 T cell receptor beta chains from a single sample sequenced in a study of cytomegalovirus exposure and HLA in healthy donors. Amplification used 60 Vbeta primers and 13 Jbeta primers. Only in-frame clones appear in the TCRdb table, and some are missing; sequencing was by immunoSEQ multiplex PCR. The sample consists of 160,000 or so clones, about 82% of them appearing once. Sequences were obtained from PBMCs. These TCRs come from a woman in her 30s in good health and CMV-seropositive.

The J gene is TRBJ1-5, the V gene TRBV2, with 10 bases that match TRBD1. CDR1 SNHLY and CDR2 FYNNEI come from the germline V gene. CDR3 length: 14 amino acids. Losses at the gene ends were 6 bases for V and 6 bases for J; bases not matched to a gene: 5. The CDR3 is CASRRQGAGQPQHF. CDR3 DNA: TGTGCCAGCAGAAGACAGGGGGCTGGTCAGCCCCAGCATTTT.

This clone was detected once. As DNA, the CDR3 is TGTGCCAGCAGCGAACGAACAGGGAACTATGGCTACACCTTC. It translates to CASSERTGNYGYTF. This chain joins TRBV9 and TRBJ1-2; D might be TRBD1 (6 bases). V lost 3 bases and J lost 2, with 11 bases in between. This CDR3 has 14 amino acids. Germline V CDR1 and CDR2: SGDLS, YYNGEE.

The rearrangement uses TRBV4-3 and TRBJ2-2; 11 nucleotides match TRBD1. The CDR3 sequence is 16 residues long. Germline loops: CDR1 LGHNA, CDR2 YSLEER. V dropped 0 bases and J dropped 6; count of bases not matched to a gene: 3. CDR3 loop: CASSQEDRGLPGELFF. DNA of the CDR3: TGCGCCAGCAGCCAAGAGGACAGGGGGCTTCCCGGGGAGCTGTTTTTT.

A few counts support this clone. The V call is TRBV27, the J call TRBJ1-2; 8 bases are a match to TRBD1. This CDR3 is built from 13 residues. CDR1 MNHEY and CDR2 SMNVEV come from the germline V gene (reference sequence). V lost 6 bases and J lost 6; bases outside the gene matches: 6. In DNA, the CDR3 is TGTGCCAGCAGACATACAGGGGGTCATGGCTACACCTTC. This sequence encodes CASRHTGGHGYTF.

The rearrangement links TRBV19 to TRBJ2-1; TRBD2 matches 8 bases. Germline V lookup: CDR1 LNHDA, CDR2 SQIVND (reference sequence). The CDR3 has 16 residues. The V gene end was trimmed by 6 bases and the J gene end by 6 bases; junction bases not matched to a gene: 13. The CDR3 region is CASRRSSRGGFNEQFF. For the CDR3, the DNA is TGTGCCAGTAGAAGGTCGTCACGGGGGGGATTCAATGAGCAGTTCTTC.

This clone was found many times. The rearrangement joins TRBV6-5 to TRBJ2-1; 7 nucleotides align to TRBD2. Per germline, CDR1 MNHEY and CDR2 SVGAGI. The CDR3 covers 15 residues. The J segment lost 0 bases and the V segment lost 2 bases, leaving 1 base of the junction unmatched. The CDR3 nucleotides read TGTGCCAGCAGTTACAGCGGGGTCTCCTACAATGAGCAGTTCTTC. It encodes CASSYSGVSYNEQFF.

This clone was recorded once. The J gene is TRBJ1-2, the V gene TRBV4-3; 9 positions match TRBD1. The germline gives CDR1 LGHNA, CDR2 YSLEER. This CDR3 has 15 amino acids. The J segment lost 3 bases and the V segment lost 5 bases, leaving 7 bases of the junction unmatched. The CDR3 bases are TGCGCCAGCAGCGCCACCGGACAGGGGTACTATGGCTACACCTTC. Translated: CASSATGQGYYGYTF.

V usage is TRBV28 and J usage is TRBJ2-2; no clear D gene. The CDR3 has 13 amino acids. With 7 bases removed from V and 4 bases from J, the gap between germline ends came to 10 bases. Germline loops: CDR1 MDHEN, CDR2 SYDVKM. This CDR3 reads CASKLLGTGELFF. The CDR3 nucleotides are TGTGCCAGCAAGCTTCTAGGCACCGGGGAGCTGTTTTTT.

Remarks on this clone: The identical CDR3 is also encoded by other nucleotide sequences in the sample. The rearrangement joins TRBV5-1 to TRBJ1-2; D gene ambiguous. CDR1 and CDR2 (germline): SGHRS, YFSETQ. V shed 0 bases and J shed 0 bases, with 12 bases lying between them. There are 16 residues in the CDR3. The CDR3 bases are TGCGCCAGCAGCTTGGATGCGGGAACAGCTAACTATGGCTACACCTTC. Its translation is CASSLDAGTANYGYTF.

The CDR3 DNA follows: TGTGCCAGCAGACCCCATAGGGGATTTAGCAATCAGCCCCAGCATTTT. Translation gives CASRPHRGFSNQPQHF. The chain has TRBV28 and TRBJ1-5, with D possibly matching TRBD1 (5 bases). This CDR3 is built from 16 residues. Germline V gene sequence: CDR1 MDHEN, CDR2 SYDVKM. Trimming took 6 bases from V and 0 from J, leaving 15 bases between them.

The J gene is TRBJ2-1, the V gene TRBV29-1; 13 bases map to TRBD2. Trimming took 0 bases from V and 4 from J; bases not matched to a gene: 3. The CDR3 loop spans 16 amino acids. The germline CDR1 and CDR2 sequences are SQVTM and ANQGSEA. The CDR3 sequence is CSVEETSGGAYNEQFF. The CDR3 DNA reads as TGCAGCGTTGAAGAAACTAGCGGGGGGGCGTACAATGAGCAGTTCTTC.

The gene calls are TRBV27 and TRBJ2-3; maybe TRBD2 (7 bases). The CDR3 is made up of 16 amino acids. V shed 2 bases and J shed 6 bases, with 18 bases lying between them. Germline lookup yields CDR1 MNHEY and CDR2 SMNVEV (reference sequence). The DNA of the CDR3 is TGTGCCAGCAGTTTAAGGGGCGGCGGGGGCGTGGATACGCAGTATTTT. Protein product: CASSLRGGGGVDTQYF.

This clone has a handful of counts. At the DNA level, this CDR3 is encoded by other sequences in the same sample as well. The rearrangement uses TRBV9 and TRBJ2-1; TRBD2 matches 9 bases. Germline trimming cut 0 bases from V and 3 bases from J; bases unmatched to any gene: 1. Germline CDR1 and CDR2: SGDLS and YYNGEE. The CDR3 runs to 15 residues. The CDR3 region is CASSVGAGGYNEQFF. The DNA for the CDR3 is TGTGCCAGCAGCGTAGGAGCGGGGGGCTACAATGAGCAGTTCTTC.

This clone was recorded a few times. This rearrangement joins TRBV6-5 to TRBJ2-1, with TRBD1 matching 7 bases. The CDR3 runs to 15 residues. The germline gives CDR1 MNHEY, CDR2 SVGAGI. The J segment lost 6 bases and the V segment lost 0 bases, leaving 5 bases of the junction unmatched. In DNA, the CDR3 is TGTGCCAGCAGTTACTCCAGGGGGTTTAGCAATGAGCAGTTCTTC. Protein product: CASSYSRGFSNEQFF.

The chain joins TRBV5-1 to TRBJ2-3; a possible D gene is TRBD2 (5 bases). CDR3 size: 14 residues. V shed 3 bases and J shed 1 base, with 9 bases lying between them. Germline V gives CDR1 SGHRS, CDR2 YFSETQ. This chain's CDR3 is CASSSLGGTDTQYF. For the CDR3, the DNA is TGCGCCAGCAGCTCACTCGGGGGCACAGATACGCAGTATTTT. Full variable domain (missing parts from reference TRBV5-1 and TRBJ2-3): KAGVTQTPRYLIKTRGQQVTLSCSPISGHRSVSWYQQTPGQGLQFLFEYFSETQRNKGNFPGRFSGRQFSNSRSEMNVSTLELGDSALYLCASSSLGGTDTQYFGPGTRLTVL.

The chain employs TRBV29-1 and TRBJ1-2, with a tentative D call TRBD1 (5 bases). With 6 bases removed from V and 1 base from J, the gap between germline ends came to 15 bases. Germline V gene lookup returns CDR1 SQVTM and CDR2 ANQGSEA. The CDR3 runs 14 residues. The CDR3 region has the DNA TGCAGCGTAGCTTTGGGACTGCATAACTATGGCTACACCTTC. The encoded protein is CSVALGLHNYGYTF.

This chain connects TRBV4-3 to TRBJ1-6; 9 bases map to TRBD1. The CDR3 is made up of 18 amino acids. In germline, CDR1 is LGHNA, CDR2 YSLEER. Germline trimming cut 1 base from V and 8 bases from J; bases unmatched to any gene: 12. This chain's CDR3 is CASSQAPNTGGSDSPLHF. CDR3 DNA sequence: TGCGCCAGCAGCCAAGCACCCAATACAGGGGGCTCAGATTCACCCCTCCACTTT.

V is TRBV18 and J is TRBJ2-1; tentative D call: TRBD1 (6 bases). Germline V gene data show CDR1 as KGHSH and CDR2 as LQKENI. The CDR3 length is 13 residues. Trimming shortened V by 3 bases and J by 8 bases, and 11 bases separated the two germline ends. This CDR3 reads CASSPGHGDEQFF. The CDR3 DNA follows: TGTGCCAGCTCACCGGGACACGGGGATGAGCAGTTCTTC.

This clone was observed a single time. The chain carries TRBV9 and TRBJ2-7; a weak D match, TRBD1 (6 bases). The CDR3 has 14 residues. Deletions cut 0 bases from V and 2 bases from J, with 9 bases between. The V gene's germline CDR1 is SGDLS and CDR2 YYNGEE. The CDR3 sequence is CASSVGPGAYEQYF. CDR3 DNA: TGTGCCAGCAGCGTAGGCCCAGGGGCCTACGAGCAGTACTTC.

Worth noting for this clone: One end of the junction varies from germline; a read error may be responsible. This chain links TRBV7-9 with TRBJ2-5; D may be TRBD1 (6 bases). Germline V CDR1 and CDR2: SEHNR, FQNEAQ (reference sequence). This CDR3 has 14 residues. The CDR3 nucleotides are TGTTCCAGCAGCTCGACTGTTAGGGGGGAGACCCAGTACTTC. This gives the protein CSSSSTVRGETQYF.

This clone has a single count. The chain joins TRBV21-1 to TRBJ2-3; TRBD2, as called in the table, went unchecked against the DNA. TRBV21-1 is labeled a pseudogene. This CDR3 has 18 amino acids. The DNA of the CDR3 is TGTGCCAGCAGCAAAGAGATAGCGGGGGGGCCGGTCACAGATACGCAGTATTTT. Protein product: CASSKEIAGGPVTDTQYF.